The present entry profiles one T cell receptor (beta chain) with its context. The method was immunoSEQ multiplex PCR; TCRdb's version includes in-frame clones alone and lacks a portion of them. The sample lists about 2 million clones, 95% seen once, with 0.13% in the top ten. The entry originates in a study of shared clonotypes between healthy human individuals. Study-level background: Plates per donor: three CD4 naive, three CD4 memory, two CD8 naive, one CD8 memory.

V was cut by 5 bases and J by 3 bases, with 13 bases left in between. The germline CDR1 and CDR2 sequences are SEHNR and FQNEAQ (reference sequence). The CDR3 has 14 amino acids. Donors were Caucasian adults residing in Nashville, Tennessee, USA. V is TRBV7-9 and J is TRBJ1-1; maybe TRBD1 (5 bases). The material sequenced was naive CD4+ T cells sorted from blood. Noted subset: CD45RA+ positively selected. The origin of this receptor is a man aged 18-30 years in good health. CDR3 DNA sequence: TGTGCCAGCAGCGGACAACGATGGGACACTGAAGCTTTCTTT. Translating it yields CASSGQRWDTEAFF.